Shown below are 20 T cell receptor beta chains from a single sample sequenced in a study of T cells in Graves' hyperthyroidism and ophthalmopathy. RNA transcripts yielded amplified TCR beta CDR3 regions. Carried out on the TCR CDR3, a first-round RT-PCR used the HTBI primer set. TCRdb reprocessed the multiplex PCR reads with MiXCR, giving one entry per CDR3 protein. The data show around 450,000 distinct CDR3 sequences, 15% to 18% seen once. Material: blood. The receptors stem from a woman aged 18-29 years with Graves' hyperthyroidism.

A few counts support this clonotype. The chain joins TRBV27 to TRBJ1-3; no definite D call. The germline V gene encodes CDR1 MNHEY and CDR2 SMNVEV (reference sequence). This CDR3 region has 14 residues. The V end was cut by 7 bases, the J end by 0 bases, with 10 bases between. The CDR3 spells CASMSSSSGNTIYF. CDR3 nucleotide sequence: TGTGCCAGCATGTCCTCCTCCTCTGGAAACACCATATATTTT.

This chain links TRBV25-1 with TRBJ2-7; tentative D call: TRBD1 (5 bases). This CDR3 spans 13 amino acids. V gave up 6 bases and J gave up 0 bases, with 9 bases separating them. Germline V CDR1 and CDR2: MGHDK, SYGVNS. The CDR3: CASRQASSYEQYF. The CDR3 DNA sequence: TGTGCCAGCAGACAGGCGAGCTCCTACGAGCAGTACTTC.

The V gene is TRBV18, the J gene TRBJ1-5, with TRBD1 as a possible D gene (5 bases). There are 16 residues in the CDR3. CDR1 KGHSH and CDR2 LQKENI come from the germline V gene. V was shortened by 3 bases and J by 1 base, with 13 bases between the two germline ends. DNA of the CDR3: TGTGCCAGCTCACCTCAGGGTATTACCAGCAATCAGCCCCAGCATTTT. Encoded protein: CASSPQGITSNQPQHF.

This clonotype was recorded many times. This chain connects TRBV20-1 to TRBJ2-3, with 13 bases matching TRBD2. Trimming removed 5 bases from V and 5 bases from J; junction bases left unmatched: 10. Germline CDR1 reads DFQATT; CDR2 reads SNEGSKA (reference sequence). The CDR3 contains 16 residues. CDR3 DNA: TGCAGTGCTGACCAACGACTAGCGGGAGGACTAGATACGCAGTATTTT. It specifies CSADQRLAGGLDTQYF.

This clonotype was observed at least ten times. CDR3 DNA sequence: TGTGCCAGCACGAGACTAGCAGGAAACACCGGGGAGCTGTTTTTT. This codes for CASTRLAGNTGELFF. The gene calls are TRBV2 and TRBJ2-2; 7 nucleotides line up with TRBD2. With V trimmed by 7 bases and J by 2 bases, 7 bases remained unmatched. This CDR3 comprises 15 residues. From germline, CDR1 is SNHLY and CDR2 FYNNEI.

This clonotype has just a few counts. CDR3 region: CSATDPRTGWNTEAFF. The CDR3 DNA is TGCAGTGCTACAGATCCCCGGACAGGGTGGAACACTGAAGCTTTCTTT. The gene calls are TRBV20-1 and TRBJ1-1, with 8 bases identical to TRBD1. CDR1 is DFQATT and CDR2 is SNEGSKA in the germline V gene (reference sequence). J lost 1 base, V lost 4 bases, and 11 bases had no gene match. The CDR3 length is 16 residues.

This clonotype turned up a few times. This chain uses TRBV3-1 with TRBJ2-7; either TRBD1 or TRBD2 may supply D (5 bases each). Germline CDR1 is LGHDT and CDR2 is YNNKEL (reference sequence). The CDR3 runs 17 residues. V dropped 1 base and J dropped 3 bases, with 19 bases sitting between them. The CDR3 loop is CASSQGRMGENYYEQYF. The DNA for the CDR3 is TGTGCCAGCAGCCAAGGAAGGATGGGGGAGAACTACTACGAGCAGTACTTC.

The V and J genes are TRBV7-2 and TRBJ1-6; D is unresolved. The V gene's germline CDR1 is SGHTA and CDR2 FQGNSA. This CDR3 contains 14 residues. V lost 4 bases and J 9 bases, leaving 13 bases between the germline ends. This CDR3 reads CASSSVEWGSPLHF. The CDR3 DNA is TGTGCCAGCAGCTCAGTGGAGTGGGGTTCACCCCTCCACTTT.

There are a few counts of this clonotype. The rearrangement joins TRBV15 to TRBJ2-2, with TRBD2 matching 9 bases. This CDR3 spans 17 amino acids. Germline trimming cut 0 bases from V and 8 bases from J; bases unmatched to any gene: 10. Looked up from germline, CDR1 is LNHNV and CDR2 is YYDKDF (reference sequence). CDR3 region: CATSRDLGGRAVGELFF. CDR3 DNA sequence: TGTGCCACCAGCAGAGATCTCGGCGGGAGGGCCGTTGGGGAGCTGTTTTTT. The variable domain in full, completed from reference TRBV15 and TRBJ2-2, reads DAMVIQNPRYQVTQFGKPVTLSCSQTLNHNVMYWYQQKSSQAPKLLFHYYDKDFNNEADTPDNFQSRRPNTSFCFLDIRSPGLGDTAMYLCATSRDLGGRAVGELFFGEGSRLTVL.

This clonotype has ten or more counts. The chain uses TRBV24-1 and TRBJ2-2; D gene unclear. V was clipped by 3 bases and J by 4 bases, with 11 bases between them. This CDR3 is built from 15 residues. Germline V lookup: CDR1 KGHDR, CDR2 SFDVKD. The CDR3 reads CATSDPATSTGELFF. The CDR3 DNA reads TGTGCCACCAGTGATCCGGCAACGAGCACCGGGGAGCTGTTTTTT.

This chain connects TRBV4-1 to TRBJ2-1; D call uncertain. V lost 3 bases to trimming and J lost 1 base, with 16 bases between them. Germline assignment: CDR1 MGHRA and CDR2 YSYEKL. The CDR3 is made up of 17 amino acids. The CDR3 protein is CASSQAAAGPSYNEQFF. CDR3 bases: TGCGCCAGCAGCCAGGCAGCAGCAGGTCCTTCCTACAATGAGCAGTTCTTC.

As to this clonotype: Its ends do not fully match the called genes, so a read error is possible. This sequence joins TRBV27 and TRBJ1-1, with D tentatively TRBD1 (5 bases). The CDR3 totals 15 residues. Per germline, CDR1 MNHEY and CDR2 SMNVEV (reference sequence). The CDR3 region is CSSSTRDALNTEAFF. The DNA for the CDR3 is TGTTCCAGCAGTACCCGGGACGCGTTGAACACTGAAGCTTTCTTT.

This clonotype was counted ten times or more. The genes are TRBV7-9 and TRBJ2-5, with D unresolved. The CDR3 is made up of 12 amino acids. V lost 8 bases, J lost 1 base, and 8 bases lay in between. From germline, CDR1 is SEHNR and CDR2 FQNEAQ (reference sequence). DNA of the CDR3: TGTGCCAGCCGACTCCCCCAAGAGACCCAGTACTTC. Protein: CASRLPQETQYF.

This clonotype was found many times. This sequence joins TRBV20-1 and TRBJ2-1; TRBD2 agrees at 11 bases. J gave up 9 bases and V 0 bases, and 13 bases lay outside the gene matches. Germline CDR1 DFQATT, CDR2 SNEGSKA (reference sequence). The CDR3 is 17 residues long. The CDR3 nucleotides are TGCAGTGCTAGAGATGAGGAGACTAGCGGGACCTCGGGTGAGCAGTTCTTC. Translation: CSARDEETSGTSGEQFF.

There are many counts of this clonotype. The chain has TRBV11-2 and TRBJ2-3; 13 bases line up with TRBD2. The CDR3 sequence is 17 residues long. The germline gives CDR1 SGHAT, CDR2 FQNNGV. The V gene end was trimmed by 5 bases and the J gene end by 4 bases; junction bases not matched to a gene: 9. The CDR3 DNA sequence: TGTGCCAGCAGCCCACCGACTAGCGGGAGGTTTCCAGATACGCAGTATTTT. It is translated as CASSPPTSGRFPDTQYF. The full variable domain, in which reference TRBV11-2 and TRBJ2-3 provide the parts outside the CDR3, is EAGVAQSPRYKIIEKRQSVAFWCNPISGHATLYWYQQILGQGPKLLIQFQNNGVVDDSQLPKDRFSAERLKGVDSTLKIQPAKLEDSAVYLCASSPPTSGRFPDTQYFGPGTRLTVL.

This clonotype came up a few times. The CDR3 spells CASTGTVNEKLFF. The CDR3 DNA reads as TGCGCCAGTACCGGGACGGTGAATGAAAAACTGTTTTTT. This chain joins TRBV4-1 and TRBJ1-4, with D perhaps TRBD1 (5 bases). Looked up from germline, CDR1 is MGHRA and CDR2 is YSYEKL. Trimming cost V 9 bases and J 5 bases, with 13 bases left between them. This CDR3 has 13 amino acids.

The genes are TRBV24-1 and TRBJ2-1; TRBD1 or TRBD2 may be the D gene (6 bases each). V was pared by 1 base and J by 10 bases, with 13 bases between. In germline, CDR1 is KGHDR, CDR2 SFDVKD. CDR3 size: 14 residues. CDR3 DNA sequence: TGTGCCACCAGTGATTTCGTGGGGGCGGGGGAGCAGTTCTTC. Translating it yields CATSDFVGAGEQFF.

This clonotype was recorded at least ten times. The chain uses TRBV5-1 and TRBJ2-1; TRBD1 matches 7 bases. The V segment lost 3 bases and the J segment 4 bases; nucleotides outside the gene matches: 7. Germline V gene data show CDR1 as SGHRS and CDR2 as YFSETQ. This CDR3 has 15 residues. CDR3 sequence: CASSWLTGSYNEQFF. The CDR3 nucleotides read TGCGCCAGCAGCTGGCTGACAGGGAGTTACAATGAGCAGTTCTTC.

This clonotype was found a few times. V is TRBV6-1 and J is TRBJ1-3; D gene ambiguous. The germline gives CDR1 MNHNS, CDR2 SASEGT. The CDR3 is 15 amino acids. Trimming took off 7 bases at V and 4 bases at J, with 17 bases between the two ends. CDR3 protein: CASTYSSEPGNTIYF. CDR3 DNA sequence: TGTGCCAGCACCTACTCTTCCGAGCCGGGAAACACCATATATTTT.

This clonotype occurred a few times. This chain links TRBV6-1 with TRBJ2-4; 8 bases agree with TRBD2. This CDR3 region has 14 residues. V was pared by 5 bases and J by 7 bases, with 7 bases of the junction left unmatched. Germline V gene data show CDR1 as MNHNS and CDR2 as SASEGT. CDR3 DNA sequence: TGTGCCAGCAGTTCGGGAGGGGAATACAACATTCAGTACTTC. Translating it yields CASSSGGEYNIQYF.